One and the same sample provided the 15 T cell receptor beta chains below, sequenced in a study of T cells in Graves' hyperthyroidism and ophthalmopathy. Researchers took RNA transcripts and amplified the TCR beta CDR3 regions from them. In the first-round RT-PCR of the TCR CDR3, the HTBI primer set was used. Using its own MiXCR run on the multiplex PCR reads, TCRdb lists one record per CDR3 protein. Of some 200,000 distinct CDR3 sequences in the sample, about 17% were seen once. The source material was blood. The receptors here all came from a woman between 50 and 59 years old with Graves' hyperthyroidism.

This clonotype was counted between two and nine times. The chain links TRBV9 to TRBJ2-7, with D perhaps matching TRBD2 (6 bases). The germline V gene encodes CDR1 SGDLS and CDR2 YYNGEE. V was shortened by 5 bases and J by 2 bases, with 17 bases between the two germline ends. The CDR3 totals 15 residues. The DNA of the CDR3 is TGTGCCAGCAGTGTCGGGGGTCGGGGAACCTACGAGCAGTACTTC. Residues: CASSVGGRGTYEQYF. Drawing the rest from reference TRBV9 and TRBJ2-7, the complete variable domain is DSGVTQTPKHLITATGQRVTLRCSPRSGDLSVYWYQQSLDQGLQFLIQYYNGEERAKGNILERFSAQQFPDLHSELNLSSLELGDSALYFCASSVGGRGTYEQYFGPGTRLTVT.

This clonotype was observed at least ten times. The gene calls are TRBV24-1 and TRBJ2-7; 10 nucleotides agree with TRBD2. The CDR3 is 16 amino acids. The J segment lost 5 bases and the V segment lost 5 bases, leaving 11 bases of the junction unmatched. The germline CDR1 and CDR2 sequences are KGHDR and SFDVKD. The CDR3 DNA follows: TGTGCCACCAGTGCCTCGGGAAGCGGGAGGGGCAACGAGCAGTACTTC. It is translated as CATSASGSGRGNEQYF.

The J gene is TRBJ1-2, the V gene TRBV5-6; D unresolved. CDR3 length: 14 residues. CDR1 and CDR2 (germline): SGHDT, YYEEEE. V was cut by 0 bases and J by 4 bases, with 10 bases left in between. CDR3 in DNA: TGTGCCAGCAGCTTGGGCAGGAAGAGCTATGGCTACACCTTC. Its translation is CASSLGRKSYGYTF.

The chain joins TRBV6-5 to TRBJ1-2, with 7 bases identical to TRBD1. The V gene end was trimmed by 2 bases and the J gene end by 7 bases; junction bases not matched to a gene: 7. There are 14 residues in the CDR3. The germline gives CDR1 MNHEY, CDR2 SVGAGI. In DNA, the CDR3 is TGTGCCAGCAGTTACCAGGGGGAAGGCTCTGGCTACACCTTC. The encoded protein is CASSYQGEGSGYTF.

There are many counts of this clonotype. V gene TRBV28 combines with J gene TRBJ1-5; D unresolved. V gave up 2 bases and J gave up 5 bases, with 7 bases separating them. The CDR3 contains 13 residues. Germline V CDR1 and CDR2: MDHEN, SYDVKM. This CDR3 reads CASSLIDDQPQHF. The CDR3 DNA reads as TGTGCCAGCAGTTTAATAGATGATCAGCCCCAGCATTTT. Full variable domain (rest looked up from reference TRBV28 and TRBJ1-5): DVKVTQSSRYLVKRTGEKVFLECVQDMDHENMFWYRQDPGLGLRLIYFSYDVKMKEKGDIPEGYSVSREKKERFSLILESASTNQTSMYLCASSLIDDQPQHFGDGTRLSIL.

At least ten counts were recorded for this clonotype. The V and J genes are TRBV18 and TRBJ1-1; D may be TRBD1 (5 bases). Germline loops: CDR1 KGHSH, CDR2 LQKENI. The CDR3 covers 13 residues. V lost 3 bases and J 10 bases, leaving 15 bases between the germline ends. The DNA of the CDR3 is TGTGCCAGCTCACCTGCCGGGCGAGGGGCAGCTTTCTTT. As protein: CASSPAGRGAAFF.

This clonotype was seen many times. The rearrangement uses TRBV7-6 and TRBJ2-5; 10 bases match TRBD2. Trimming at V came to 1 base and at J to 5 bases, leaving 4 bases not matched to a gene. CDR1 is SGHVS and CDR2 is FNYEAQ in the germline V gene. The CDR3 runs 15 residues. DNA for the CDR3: TGTGCCAGCAGCTTAGGGCTAGCGGGAGAGGAGACCCAGTACTTC. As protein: CASSLGLAGEETQYF.

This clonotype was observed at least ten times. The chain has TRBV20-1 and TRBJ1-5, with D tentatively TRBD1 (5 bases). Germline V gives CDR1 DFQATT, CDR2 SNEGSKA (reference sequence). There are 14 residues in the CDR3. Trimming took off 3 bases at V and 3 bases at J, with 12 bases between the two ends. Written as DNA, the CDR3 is TGCAGTGCTAGCCGGGACTCTATCAATCAGCCCCAGCATTTT. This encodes CSASRDSINQPQHF.

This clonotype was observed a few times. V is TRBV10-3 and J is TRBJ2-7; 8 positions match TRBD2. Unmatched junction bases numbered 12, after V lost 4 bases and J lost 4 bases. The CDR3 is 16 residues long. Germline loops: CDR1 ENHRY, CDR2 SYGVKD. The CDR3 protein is CAISGRERELRYEQYF. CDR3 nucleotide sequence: TGTGCCATCAGTGGGAGAGAGCGGGAGTTACGTTACGAGCAGTACTTC.

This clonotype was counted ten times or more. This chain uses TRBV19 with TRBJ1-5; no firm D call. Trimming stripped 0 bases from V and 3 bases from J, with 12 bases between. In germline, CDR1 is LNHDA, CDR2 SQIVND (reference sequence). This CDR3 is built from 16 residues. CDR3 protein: CASSIDNRAFNQPQHF. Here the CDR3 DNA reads TGTGCCAGTAGTATAGATAACCGGGCGTTCAATCAGCCCCAGCATTTT.

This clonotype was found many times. CDR3 DNA: TGCAGTGCTAGTTCCAACACAGATACGCAGTATTTT. Translating gives CSASSNTDTQYF. The chain couples TRBV20-1 to TRBJ2-3; D ambiguous. The germline V and J ends were trimmed by 3 bases and 2 bases, with 6 bases remaining between them. The CDR3 extends over 12 amino acids. CDR1 and CDR2 (germline): DFQATT, SNEGSKA (reference sequence).

CDR3 bases: TGTGCCAGCAGCCAAGGATGGACCCCCTACGAGCAGTACTTC. Translating gives CASSQGWTPYEQYF. The chain employs TRBV3-1 and TRBJ2-7; no definite D call. Germline assignment: CDR1 LGHDT and CDR2 YNNKEL (reference sequence). This CDR3 is built from 14 residues. Trimming left V 1 base short and J 2 bases short, with 9 bases between.

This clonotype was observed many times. The CDR3, as DNA: TGTGCCAGCGAACCCTATAGCGGGGCTAGCACAGATACGCAGTATTTT. It codes for CASEPYSGASTDTQYF. The V call is TRBV2, the J call TRBJ2-3, with TRBD2 matching over 8 bases. The V gene end was trimmed by 8 bases and the J gene end by 0 bases; junction bases not matched to a gene: 10. This CDR3 has 16 residues. Germline assignment: CDR1 SNHLY and CDR2 FYNNEI.

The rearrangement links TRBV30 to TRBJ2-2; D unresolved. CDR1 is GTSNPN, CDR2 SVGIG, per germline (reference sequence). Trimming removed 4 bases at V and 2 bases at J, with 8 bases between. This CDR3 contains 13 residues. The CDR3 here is CAWKQLNTGELFF. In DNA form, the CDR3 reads TGTGCCTGGAAACAGCTTAACACCGGGGAGCTGTTTTTT.

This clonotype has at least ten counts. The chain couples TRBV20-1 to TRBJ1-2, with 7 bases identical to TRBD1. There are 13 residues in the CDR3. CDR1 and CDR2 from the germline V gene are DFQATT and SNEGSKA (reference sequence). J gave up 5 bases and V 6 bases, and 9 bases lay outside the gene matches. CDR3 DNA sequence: TGCAGTGCAACCTGGACAGGAGCATATGGCTACACCTTC. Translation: CSATWTGAYGYTF.